The rows below give T cell receptor beta chains drawn from one sample of a study of CD8+ T cells in alopecia areata. TCRdb's table, derived via immunoSEQ multiplex PCR, lists solely in-frame clones and lacks some. Of fewer than 200,000 clones in the sample, roughly 53% are singletons; the top ten hold roughly 12%. Source: CD8+ T cells sorted from blood, taken at week 24, from a patient treated with tofacitinib. Receptors originate from a human donor with alopecia areata. CDR3s include the opening cysteine and the closing phenylalanine or tryptophan. Fields, in order: J gene, V gene, CDR3 length, CDR3 protein.

TRBJ2-5,TRBV7-8,16,CASSRRDPPALETQYF
TRBJ1-4,TRBV19,11,CASSIAEKLFF
TRBJ1-1,TRBV2,12,CASSVGNTEAFF
TRBJ2-7,TRBV6-5,16,CASSYSNGLAAEEQYF
TRBJ1-5,TRBV27,12,CASSSWNQPQHF
TRBJ2-7,TRBV2,13,CASSGGTVREPYF
TRBJ1-4,TRBV7-9,17,CASSPTGTAATNEKLFF
TRBJ2-7,TRBV27,13,CASSPPAGGPQYF
TRBJ1-3,TRBV2,10,CASRGRTIYF
TRBJ1-1,TRBV29-1,16,CSVDGLRTGLNTEAFF
TRBJ2-3,TRBV15,15,CATSRDFRGTDTQYF
TRBJ1-2,TRBV2,13,CASSDGTAYGYTF
TRBJ2-7,TRBV10-3,13,CAISEGGGYEQYF
TRBJ2-7,TRBV2,14,CATNTGGASDEQYF
TRBJ2-7,TRBV29-1,16,CSVGGRDRTPSYEQYF
TRBJ1-2,TRBV5-6,11,CASSLGLWYTF
TRBJ2-3,TRBV9,17,CASSTRGQGWGTDTQYF
TRBJ1-1,TRBV4-1,16,CASSQEAGRANTEAFF
TRBJ2-4,TRBV13,16,CASSLRQGRAKNIQYF
TRBJ2-2,TRBV25-1,15,CASSGRDRDTGELFF
TRBJ1-1,TRBV6-5,14,CASSRTGSGTEAFF
TRBJ1-2,TRBV19,11,CATRTSHGYTF
TRBJ2-5,TRBV10-2,16,CASSPLLAGVQETQYF
TRBJ2-1,TRBV7-9,12,CASSPHSNEQFF
TRBJ1-2,TRBV7-9,15,CASSPQGFANYGYTF
TRBJ2-7,TRBV29-1,13,CSVIPDTPYEQYF
TRBJ2-5,TRBV19,13,CASARGFQETQYF
TRBJ1-1,TRBV4-1,17,CASSFRDRGLLDTEAFF
TRBJ1-5,TRBV5-6,15,CASSLEGYSNQPQHF
TRBJ2-3,TRBV7-9,13,CALRGVPTDTQYF
TRBJ2-7,TRBV25-1,15,CASSDSGRNPYEQYF
TRBJ1-1,TRBV14,16,CASSQDRNRPRTEAFF
TRBJ2-7,TRBV5-6,15,CASSGERGSSYEQYF
TRBJ2-7,TRBV7-2,14,CASSLGLYSYEQYF
TRBJ2-7,TRBV25-1,15,CASSGHTGEPYEQYF
TRBJ1-1,TRBV27,14,CASSLAGTNTEAFF
TRBJ1-1,TRBV6-5,13,CASSYSAGTVTFF
TRBJ2-7,TRBV6-5,12,CASSTGYYEQYF
TRBJ2-5,TRBV27,15,CASSLRTGGYETQYF
TRBJ2-1,TRBV5-1,14,CASSLAGGAGGQFF
TRBJ2-1,TRBV29-1,12,CSVSLGENEQFF
TRBJ1-1,TRBV15,15,CATSFRTGSTTEAFF
TRBJ1-1,TRBV29-1,13,CSAGDRGNTEAFF
TRBJ1-5,TRBV5-1,15,CASSRKGGSNQPQHF
TRBJ2-1,TRBV9,14,CASSVGLAGYEQFF
TRBJ2-1,TRBV7-9,12,CASSPHATEQFF
TRBJ2-1,TRBV4-1,15,CASSLTGQGAVEQFF
TRBJ2-3,TRBV30,14,CAWSGGGASDTQYF
TRBJ2-2,TRBV1,13,CTSGQGETGELFF
TRBJ1-2,TRBV7-2,18,CASSTYFDRGDAGHGYTF
TRBJ2-3,TRBV6-1,15,CASRKGQGSADTQYF
TRBJ2-3,TRBV13,13,CASSLSDTDTQYF
TRBJ2-7,TRBV4-2,12,CASSPLRGEQYF
TRBJ1-1,TRBV7-6,13,CASSLELNTEAFF
TRBJ1-2,TRBV20-1,11,CSAGPEGGYTF
TRBJ1-5,TRBV4-1,17,CASSQAILGDSNQPQHF
TRBJ1-5,TRBV2,12,CASSVSNQPQHF
TRBJ2-1,TRBV13,12,CASSPGLNEQFF
TRBJ2-5,TRBV10-2,13,CASSPTSWETQYF
TRBJ2-3,TRBV2,8,CASRTPYF